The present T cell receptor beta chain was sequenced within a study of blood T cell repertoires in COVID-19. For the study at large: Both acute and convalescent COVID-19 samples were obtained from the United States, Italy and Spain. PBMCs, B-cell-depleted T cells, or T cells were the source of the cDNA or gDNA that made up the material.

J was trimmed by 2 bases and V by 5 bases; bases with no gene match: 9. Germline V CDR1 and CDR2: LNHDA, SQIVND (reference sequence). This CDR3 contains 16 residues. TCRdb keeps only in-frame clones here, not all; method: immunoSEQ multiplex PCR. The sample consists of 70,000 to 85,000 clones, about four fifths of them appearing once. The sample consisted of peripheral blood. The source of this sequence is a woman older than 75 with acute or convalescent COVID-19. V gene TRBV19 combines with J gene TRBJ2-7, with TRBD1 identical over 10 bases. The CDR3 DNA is TGTGCCAGTAGTCGCCAGGGTGGGACAGGGGCCTACGAGCAGTACTTC. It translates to CASSRQGGTGAYEQYF.